This T cell receptor beta chain came from a study of T cell responses to AZD1222 COVID-19 vaccine (dated by TCRdb to the early 2020s). Some background on the complete study: A total of 233 trial participants underwent TCR sequencing, of whom nearly 210 had received two doses of AZD1222 and approximately 25 had received two doses of the MenACWY control vaccine. Enrollment into the trials was organized by age into subgroups of 18-55, 56-69 and 70-plus years, and those subgroups contained 148, 28 and 57 TCR-sequenced participants, respectively.

The paper as a whole reports these results and caveats: A significant rise in spike-specific TCR breadth and depth was observed after two AZD1222 doses relative to day 0 and relative to MenACWY recipients. The 56-69-year group was small, and its depth increase did not reach significance, likely because of low power. Conclusions about previously exposed vaccinees are limited because only a handful of AZD1222 recipients were SARS-CoV-2 seropositive at baseline. CD4 TCRs associated with the vaccine covered the entire spike protein, and the dominant responses were in regions 160-218 and 743-854. Because no day 14 peak-response samples were available, repertoires were characterized only after the peak T cell response. Participants were mostly white British, with more females than males. The authors suggested clonal diversity may have been underestimated. Nearly half of unique spike-specific TCRs reportedly recognized epitopes outside regions mutated in the B.1.351 and B.1.1.7 variants.

The meaning of the sample's time point label: about 28 days (+/-7) after the second vaccine dose. The sample's treatment or condition label is to be understood as: meningococcal conjugate vaccine given as trial control. Samples from vaccinated people were obtained from the UK trials COV001 and COV002, which included a single-blind randomized controlled phase 2/3 trial of AZD1222 (ChAdOx1 nCoV-19) in healthy adults. For TCRbeta chain sequencing, PBMC samples from trial participants were taken at day 0 and at day 28 after the second dose. The CDR3 runs 14 residues from the cysteine to the phenylalanine. Just CDR3 DNA is preserved here, 42 bases in frame from base 1. CDR1 and CDR2 were assigned from the germline V gene (reference sequence) as MNHEY and SMNVEV. The germline V end is reduced by 5 bases and the J end by 0 bases; junction bases left unmatched: 4. The CDR3 regions of human TCRbeta chains were subjected to immunosequencing. Per the source publication's procedure: TCRs in the repertoires were matched against a reference library of SARS-CoV-2-specific TCRs that had been generated with the MIRA antigen-specificity platform. Breadth meant the fraction of unique TCRs that were SARS-CoV-2-associated, whereas depth meant the fraction of total T cells that were SARS-CoV-2-associated. Using the MIRA data, every spike-specific TCR was mapped to the spike region that the TCR reacted to and assigned to either a CD4 or a CD8 class. Log10-transformed breadth and depth values were compared by one-way ANOVA with Sidak's multiple comparisons tests. The clones in this table, taken by TCRdb from immuneACCESS, are in-frame only. Not every clone is retained; where verified, under half of the shortfall comes from an unresolved V gene, and the cause of the rest is unknown. The V and J calls and clone size are taken from that table; D and trimming were inferred from the DNA. Counted in this sample were 65,000 to 75,000 clones; approximately 90% of them appeared once. Jointly, the top ten make up roughly 5% of the sample.

Of note for this clone: It has no known antigen specificity. One base away there is no much larger clone; base qualities are not given.

This receptor was obtained from an adult who received the MenACWY meningococcal vaccine as a control. The sequencing used peripheral blood, collected 28 days after the second dose of the MenACWY control vaccine. The rearrangement joined TRBV27 to TRBJ2-7; 7 bases in between match TRBD1. CDR3 protein: CASSLRQGSYEQYF. The sequence in DNA is TGTGCCAGCAGTCTCCGACAGGGCTCCTACGAGCAGTACTTC.